The 19 T cell receptor beta chains presented below share a single source sample, sequenced in a study of blood T cells in healthy people across ages. The second PCR ran roughly 7 to 12 cycles with a sample-barcoded 5' primer and J-beta primers. MiXCR, run by TCRdb on the 5' RACE reads, gives a single entry per CDR3 protein. The data show 600,000 or so distinct CDR3 sequences, with 20% to 25% seen just once and approximately 3.6% held by the top ten. The sequenced sample consisted of blood. The receptors stem from a man between 65 and 85 years old in good health.

On this clonotype: At one end the junction does not follow the germline gene, possibly because of a read error. The chain is built from TRBV28 and TRBJ1-3; 10 nucleotides agree with TRBD1. Germline lookup yields CDR1 MDHEN and CDR2 SYDVKM. This CDR3 has 13 residues. The CDR3 DNA reads TGTGCCAGCAGCGCAGACAGGGGGCTGAAAGGACATTTT. Translation gives CASSADRGLKGHF.

There are many counts of this clonotype. V usage is TRBV15 and J usage is TRBJ2-5, with 11 bases aligning to TRBD2. This CDR3 contains 17 residues. Trimming took 1 base from V and 2 from J; bases not matched to a gene: 6. Germline CDR1 is LNHNV and CDR2 is YYDKDF (reference sequence). CDR3 sequence: CATSRALAGGIQETQYF. CDR3 nucleotide sequence: TGTGCCACCAGCAGAGCCCTAGCGGGAGGTATACAAGAGACCCAGTACTTC. Full variable domain (outside the CDR3, taken from reference TRBV15 and TRBJ2-5): DAMVIQNPRYQVTQFGKPVTLSCSQTLNHNVMYWYQQKSSQAPKLLFHYYDKDFNNEADTPDNFQSRRPNTSFCFLDIRSPGLGDTAMYLCATSRALAGGIQETQYFGPGTRLLVL.

Only a few counts were recorded for this clonotype. This rearrangement joins TRBV20-1 to TRBJ2-5; no reliable D call. The J call may be wrong; the DNA end is better matched by TRBJ2-1. The CDR3 runs to 11 residues. Germline V gives CDR1 DFQATT, CDR2 SNEGSKA (reference sequence). The CDR3 DNA reads as TGCAGTGTAGGCACAGTCAATGAGCAGTTCTTC. Its protein product is CSVGTVNEQFF.

CDR3 nucleotides: TGCGCCAGCAGCTTGGACAGACAGGGTGGGAGCACTGAAGCTTTCTTT. It codes for CASSLDRQGGSTEAFF. V is TRBV5-1 and J is TRBJ1-1; 7 nucleotides align to TRBD1. Trimming cost V 0 bases and J 4 bases; bases outside gene matches: 9. The CDR3 is 16 amino acids. Germline V gene lookup returns CDR1 SGHRS and CDR2 YFSETQ.

The gene calls are TRBV28 and TRBJ1-2; D perhaps matches TRBD1 (5 bases). Germline-derived CDR1 and CDR2 are MDHEN and SYDVKM. Between the trimmed V and J ends, which lost 6 bases and 5 bases, there was a span of 19 bases. This CDR3 is 15 amino acids long. CDR3 DNA sequence: TGTGCCAGCAGCCAGAAGATACAGGTGGCTTATGGCTACACCTTC. Translating gives CASSQKIQVAYGYTF.

The chain carries TRBV20-1 and TRBJ2-3; D remains unclear. V lost 4 bases, J lost 2 bases, and 7 bases lay in between. From germline, CDR1 is DFQATT and CDR2 SNEGSKA (reference sequence). This CDR3 region has 12 residues. This CDR3 reads CSAMRDTDTQYF. The CDR3 DNA reads as TGCAGTGCTATGAGAGACACAGATACGCAGTATTTT.

J is TRBJ2-5 and V is TRBV4-1, with 9 bases fitting TRBD1. The J call may be incorrect, as the DNA end agrees better with TRBJ2-1. CDR1 is MGHRA, CDR2 YSYEKL, per germline. CDR3 length equals 16 residues. The CDR3 DNA follows: TGCGCCAGCAGCCAAACCGGGACAGGGCTATACAATGAGCAGTTCTTC. Translating it yields CASSQTGTGLYNEQFF.

This clonotype was detected a few times. V is TRBV12-3 or TRBV12-4 and J is TRBJ2-2; 9 positions agree with TRBD2. CDR3 length: 15 residues. The J segment lost 4 bases and the V segment lost 1 base, leaving 1 base of the junction unmatched. This CDR3 is CASSLGSGSTGELFF. The CDR3 coding sequence is TGTGCCAGCAGTTTAGGTAGCGGGAGCACCGGGGAGCTGTTTTTT.

The genes are TRBV24-1 and TRBJ2-7, with D possibly being TRBD1 (6 bases). In germline, CDR1 is KGHDR, CDR2 SFDVKD. Trimming took 2 bases from V and 7 from J, leaving 20 bases between them. The CDR3 contains 16 residues. This CDR3 is CATSDSGQSRPNEQYF. The CDR3 DNA reads as TGTGCCACCAGTGATTCTGGACAGAGTAGACCCAATGAGCAGTACTTC.

This clonotype was recorded a few times. This chain joins TRBV20-1 and TRBJ2-1, with D possibly being TRBD1 (6 bases). V lost 5 bases to trimming and J lost 3 bases, with 11 bases between them. Per germline, CDR1 DFQATT and CDR2 SNEGSKA (reference sequence). The CDR3 spans 13 residues. The CDR3 bases are TGCAGTGCTTCAGGGGCAATCTACAATGAGCAGTTCTTC. Its protein is CSASGAIYNEQFF.

CDR3 region: CASSLEGPVDEQFF. CDR3 sequence (DNA): TGTGCCAGCAGCTTAGAGGGCCCGGTCGATGAGCAGTTCTTC. The chain has TRBV7-9 and TRBJ2-1; D is uncertain. This CDR3 has 14 residues. The V end lost 1 base, the J end lost 8 bases, and 12 bases lay between the germline ends. Per the germline V gene, CDR1 is SEHNR and CDR2 is FQNEAQ (reference sequence).

The chain has TRBV3-1 and TRBJ2-2; perhaps TRBD2 as D (7 bases). The CDR3 loop spans 17 amino acids. Germline V gene sequence: CDR1 LGHDT, CDR2 YNNKEL (reference sequence). Trimming shortened V by 0 bases and J by 4 bases, and 15 bases separated the two germline ends. The DNA for the CDR3 is TGTGCCAGCAGCCAAGATAACGGGGGGCTCATCACCGGGGAGCTGTTTTTT. Translating gives CASSQDNGGLITGELFF. The entire variable domain, with the rest obtained from reference TRBV3-1 and TRBJ2-2, is as follows: DTAVSQTPKYLVTQMGNDKSIKCEQNLGHDTMYWYKQDSKKFLKIMFSYNNKELIINETVPNRFSPKSPDKAHLNLHINSLELGDSAVYFCASSQDNGGLITGELFFGEGSRLTVL.

The rearrangement joins TRBV18 to TRBJ2-1; a weak D match, TRBD2 (5 bases). V dropped 1 base and J dropped 6 bases, with 10 bases sitting between them. The CDR3 length is 14 residues. Germline V gives CDR1 KGHSH, CDR2 LQKENI. This chain's CDR3 is CASSPLASGNEQFF. CDR3 coding DNA: TGTGCCAGCTCACCACTAGCGAGCGGCAATGAGCAGTTCTTC.

This rearrangement joins TRBV7-9 to TRBJ2-2; TRBD2 agrees at 10 bases. CDR3 size: 15 residues. Trimming took 5 bases from V and 7 from J; bases not matched to a gene: 7. CDR1 and CDR2 (germline): SEHNR, FQNEAQ (reference sequence). As DNA, the CDR3 is TGTGCCAGCAGCCGGACTAGCGGAGTGGGCGGGGAGCTGTTTTTT. It yields the protein CASSRTSGVGGELFF.

The J gene is TRBJ2-1, the V gene TRBV2, with 8 nucleotides matching TRBD1. CDR3 length: 16 amino acids. J gave up 7 bases and V 5 bases, and 13 bases lay outside the gene matches. Germline CDR1 and CDR2: SNHLY and FYNNEI. CDR3 bases: TGTGCCAGCAGTTTGACCAGGGGGCTACAGGGGAATGAGCAGTTCTTC. Protein product: CASSLTRGLQGNEQFF.

This clonotype was counted only a few times. The chain employs TRBV7-2 and TRBJ2-1; 8 bases line up with TRBD2. Trimming cost V 1 base and J 9 bases; bases outside gene matches: 8. Germline values: CDR1 SGHTA, CDR2 FQGNSA. The CDR3 spans 15 residues. The CDR3, as DNA: TGTGCCAGCAGCTTAGTGATTAGCGGGAAGGGTGAGCAGTTCTTC. This sequence encodes CASSLVISGKGEQFF.

This sequence joins TRBV12-3 or TRBV12-4 and TRBJ2-1; D may be TRBD2 (6 bases). Trimming left V 6 bases short and J 8 bases short, with 11 bases between. The CDR3 is made up of 12 amino acids. The CDR3 is CASSIGTYEQFF. For the CDR3, the DNA is TGTGCCAGCAGCATCGGGACTTATGAGCAGTTCTTC.

The chain has TRBV18 and TRBJ1-1; D remains ambiguous. The CDR3 has 13 residues. Deletions cut 5 bases from V and 0 bases from J, with 7 bases between. From germline, CDR1 is KGHSH and CDR2 LQKENI. This CDR3 reads CASSATVNTEAFF. The CDR3 bases are TGTGCCAGCTCAGCCACGGTGAACACTGAAGCTTTCTTT. Using reference TRBV18 and TRBJ1-1 for the parts outside the CDR3, the full variable domain is NAGVMQNPRHLVRRRGQEARLRCSPMKGHSHVYWYRQLPEEGLKFMVYLQKENIIDESGMPKERFSAEFPKEGPSILRIQQVVRGDSAAYFCASSATVNTEAFFGQGTRLTVV.

This clonotype was picked up a small number of times. The chain recombines TRBV20-1 with TRBJ2-7; 7 bases are a match to TRBD1. V shed 5 bases and J 0 bases; nucleotides not matched to a gene: 7. Germline CDR1 and CDR2: DFQATT and SNEGSKA (reference sequence). This CDR3 is built from 14 residues. The CDR3 reads CSASPRDSSYEQYF. Here the CDR3 DNA reads TGCAGTGCTTCCCCCCGGGACAGCTCCTACGAGCAGTACTTC.